The 27 T cell receptor beta chains given below trace back to one sample, sequenced in a study of cytomegalovirus exposure and HLA in healthy donors. PCR involved 60 Vbeta and 13 Jbeta primers. Method: immunoSEQ multiplex PCR; TCRdb's copy keeps in-frame clones and lacks some. The sample carries about 260,000 clones, 72% recorded once. Sequencing was performed on PBMCs. The receptors were sampled from a female donor in good health and CMV-seronegative.

This clone was seen more than once but under ten times. The chain links TRBV5-6 to TRBJ1-1; D is perhaps TRBD1 (5 bases). V was clipped by 0 bases and J by 4 bases, with 10 bases between them. There are 14 residues in the CDR3. Germline CDR1 is SGHDT and CDR2 is YYEEEE. CDR3 region: CASSLVVRGTEAFF. CDR3 nucleotides: TGTGCCAGCAGCTTGGTTGTTAGGGGCACTGAAGCTTTCTTT. The variable domain in full, with the rest retrieved from reference TRBV5-6 and TRBJ1-1, is DAGVTQSPTHLIKTRGQQVTLRCSPKSGHDTVSWYQQALGQGPQFIFQYYEEEERQRGNFPDRFSGHQFPNYSSELNVNALLLGDSALYLCASSLVVRGTEAFFGQGTRLTVV.

The V gene is TRBV6-6, the J gene TRBJ2-2, with D possibly being TRBD1 (6 bases). The V gene lost 6 bases and the J gene lost 1 base, with 9 bases spanning the gap. The CDR3 has 14 residues. Germline assignment: CDR1 MNHNY and CDR2 SVGAGI (reference sequence). The CDR3 nucleotides read TGTGCCAGCAGCTTGGACAGGAACACCGGGGAGCTGTTTTTT. As protein: CASSLDRNTGELFF.

The chain has TRBV7-9 and TRBJ2-3; unclear D gene. Germline V gene lookup returns CDR1 SEHNR and CDR2 FQNEAQ (reference sequence). V lost 5 bases, J lost 0 bases, and 9 bases lay in between. This CDR3 contains 14 residues. This CDR3 reads CASSLWQSTDTQYF. As DNA, the CDR3 is TGTGCCAGCAGCCTGTGGCAGAGCACAGATACGCAGTATTTT.

The V gene is TRBV7-2, the J gene TRBJ1-3; possible D gene TRBD1, 5 bases. V was clipped by 11 bases and J by 4 bases, with 18 bases between them. Per the germline V gene, CDR1 is SGHTA and CDR2 is FQGNSA. This CDR3 has 14 residues. The CDR3 protein is CAESAGSAGNTIYF. In nucleotides, the CDR3 is TGTGCCGAAAGTGCAGGGTCTGCCGGAAACACCATATATTTT.

V and J are TRBV7-8 and TRBJ2-1; the match to TRBD2 covers 14 bases. J lost 7 bases, V lost 1 base, and 15 bases had no gene match. The CDR3 sequence is 20 residues long. Germline-derived CDR1 and CDR2 are SGHVS and FQNEAQ. This CDR3 reads CASSLEGGLAGVPGLNEQFF. The DNA of the CDR3 is TGTGCCAGCAGCTTAGAGGGGGGACTAGCGGGGGTCCCGGGCCTGAATGAGCAGTTCTTC.

The chain is built from TRBV15 and TRBJ2-5; 9 nucleotides align to TRBD1. The end of the DNA is better explained by TRBJ2-7, so the J call may be wrong. The CDR3 has 14 amino acids. Germline CDR1 reads LNHNV; CDR2 reads YYDKDF (reference sequence). The CDR3 DNA reads as TGTGCCACCAGCTGGGGGACAGGGTTCGACGAGCAGTACTTC. This gives the protein CATSWGTGFDEQYF.

The J gene is TRBJ1-4, the V gene TRBV5-1; 9 nucleotides align to TRBD1. Germline V gene data show CDR1 as SGHRS and CDR2 as YFSETQ. The CDR3 is 13 residues long. The ends lost 8 bases at V and 6 bases at J; junction bases unmatched: 5. In DNA form, the CDR3 reads TGCGCCAGGCCGGGACAGGGAGATGAAAAACTGTTTTTT. Its protein is CARPGQGDEKLFF.

This sequence joins TRBV7-9 and TRBJ2-1; 10 bases agree with TRBD1. The J segment lost 6 bases and the V segment lost 2 bases, leaving 4 bases of the junction unmatched. CDR3 length: 15 residues. Germline CDR1 SEHNR, CDR2 FQNEAQ (reference sequence). The CDR3 bases are TGTGCCAGCAGCTTAAGGGGACAGGGGTCCAATGAGCAGTTCTTC. Residues: CASSLRGQGSNEQFF.

The chain recombines TRBV5-1 with TRBJ2-5, with D possibly matching TRBD2 (6 bases). This CDR3 region has 14 residues. V was clipped by 7 bases and J by 4 bases, with 17 bases between them. Germline-derived CDR1 and CDR2 are SGHRS and YFSETQ. CDR3 in amino acids: CASGGGVLGETQYF. The CDR3 nucleotides read TGCGCCAGCGGTGGAGGGGTCCTGGGAGAGACCCAGTACTTC. Using reference TRBV5-1 and TRBJ2-5 for the parts outside the CDR3, the full variable domain is KAGVTQTPRYLIKTRGQQVTLSCSPISGHRSVSWYQQTPGQGLQFLFEYFSETQRNKGNFPGRFSGRQFSNSRSEMNVSTLELGDSALYLCASGGGVLGETQYFGPGTRLLVL.

This chain's CDR3 is CASSGGGSGIGETQYF. The CDR3 DNA is TGTGCCAGCAGCGGTGGTGGTAGCGGGATCGGGGAGACCCAGTACTTC. The chain links TRBV5-4 to TRBJ2-5; TRBD2 matches at 8 bases. V shed 4 bases, J shed 5 bases, and the junction held 13 bases outside the gene matches. Germline V lookup: CDR1 SGHNT, CDR2 YYREEE (reference sequence). The CDR3 covers 16 residues.

This clone has more than one count but fewer than ten. The CDR3 sequence: CASSATGRERAGELFF. DNA of the CDR3: TGTGCCAGCAGCGCCACCGGGAGGGAGAGGGCCGGGGAGCTGTTTTTT. The chain joins TRBV9 to TRBJ2-2; 8 bases line up with TRBD2. The V segment lost 3 bases and the J segment 6 bases; nucleotides outside the gene matches: 10. Germline values: CDR1 SGDLS, CDR2 YYNGEE. The CDR3 spans 16 residues.

V and J are TRBV10-3 and TRBJ2-5, with a possible D match to TRBD2 (5 bases). The CDR3 consists of 15 residues. Germline V CDR1 and CDR2: ENHRY, SYGVKD. V lost 3 bases and J 4 bases, leaving 15 bases between the germline ends. In DNA form, the CDR3 reads TGTGCCATCAGTGAAGGCCGAGGAGGAGGAGAGACCCAGTACTTC. Translation gives CAISEGRGGGETQYF.

This chain joins TRBV9 and TRBJ2-1, with D hard to call. CDR1 and CDR2 from the germline V gene are SGDLS and YYNGEE. V lost 0 bases, J lost 0 bases, and 13 bases lay in between. CDR3 length: 17 amino acids. In DNA form, the CDR3 reads TGTGCCAGCAGCGTAGAAGCAGGTCCAAGCTCCTACAATGAGCAGTTCTTC. It encodes CASSVEAGPSSYNEQFF. The full variable domain, completed using reference TRBV9 and TRBJ2-1, is DSGVTQTPKHLITATGQRVTLRCSPRSGDLSVYWYQQSLDQGLQFLIQYYNGEERAKGNILERFSAQQFPDLHSELNLSSLELGDSALYFCASSVEAGPSSYNEQFFGPGTRLTVL.

The chain has TRBV7-9 and TRBJ2-7; 10 bases are a match to TRBD2. J was trimmed by 4 bases and V by 5 bases; bases with no gene match: 8. The germline V gene encodes CDR1 SEHNR and CDR2 FQNEAQ (reference sequence). The CDR3 consists of 15 residues. The CDR3 protein is CASSVGTSVVYEQYF. CDR3 DNA: TGTGCCAGCAGCGTCGGGACTAGCGTTGTGTACGAGCAGTACTTC.

The chain carries TRBV4-2 and TRBJ2-7, with TRBD2 matching 11 bases. The CDR3 totals 15 residues. The V and J ends lost 5 bases and 0 bases, in that order; junction bases with no gene match: 3. CDR1 is LGHNA, CDR2 YNFKEQ, per germline. CDR3 sequence reads: CASSSGTSGSYEQYF. The CDR3 nucleotides read TGTGCCAGCAGCTCCGGGACTAGCGGCTCCTACGAGCAGTACTTC.

The chain's CDR3 is CASTILAGGNIQYF. The CDR3 DNA reads TGTGCCAGCACTATACTAGCGGGGGGAAACATTCAGTACTTC. This rearrangement joins TRBV6-1 to TRBJ2-4; 12 positions agree with TRBD2. V shed 7 bases and J 6 bases; nucleotides not matched to a gene: 4. Germline CDR1 MNHNS, CDR2 SASEGT. The CDR3 has 14 amino acids.

The chain joins TRBV5-6 to TRBJ1-2; TRBD1 agrees at 11 bases. This CDR3 contains 16 residues. With 4 bases clipped from V and 4 bases from J, the junction kept 9 bases outside the gene matches. The germline V gene has CDR1 SGHDT and CDR2 YYEEEE. This CDR3 is CASSLTGTGGPYGYTF. CDR3 bases: TGTGCCAGCAGCCTAACCGGGACAGGGGGTCCCTATGGCTACACCTTC.

The rearrangement uses TRBV15 and TRBJ2-1; TRBD2 matches at 7 bases. The germline CDR1 and CDR2 sequences are LNHNV and YYDKDF (reference sequence). Trimming removed 5 bases from V and 2 bases from J; junction bases left unmatched: 12. The CDR3 extends over 17 amino acids. CDR3 DNA sequence: TGTGCCACCAGCGTTACTATCCGGGAGGCAGCCTACAATGAGCAGTTCTTC. Its translation is CATSVTIREAAYNEQFF.

The chain couples TRBV11-2 to TRBJ2-7, with D hard to call. Deletions cut 2 bases from V and 0 bases from J, with 5 bases between. The germline CDR1 and CDR2 sequences are SGHAT and FQNNGV. This CDR3 contains 13 residues. The CDR3 nucleotides read TGTGCCAGCAGCTTATCCGGCTCCTACGAGCAGTACTTC. This codes for CASSLSGSYEQYF. Variable domain in full (rest from reference TRBV11-2 and TRBJ2-7): EAGVAQSPRYKIIEKRQSVAFWCNPISGHATLYWYQQILGQGPKLLIQFQNNGVVDDSQLPKDRFSAERLKGVDSTLKIQPAKLEDSAVYLCASSLSGSYEQYFGPGTRLTVT.

This clone was recorded a few times. The chain is built from TRBV7-2 and TRBJ2-7; D ambiguous. The CDR3 runs 11 residues. Trimming removed 5 bases at V and 2 bases at J, with 4 bases between. The germline V gene has CDR1 SGHTA and CDR2 FQGNSA. In DNA, the CDR3 is TGTGCCAGCAGCCCTGCCTACGAGCAGTACTTC. Its protein is CASSPAYEQYF.

About this clone: At the DNA level, this CDR3 is encoded by other sequences in the same sample as well. The CDR3 is CASSLAGGQGRSAGYTF. Here the CDR3 DNA reads TGCGCCAGCAGCCTGGCTGGGGGACAGGGACGATCCGCGGGCTACACCTTC. J is TRBJ1-2 and V is TRBV5-1; TRBD1 matches 9 bases. The CDR3 runs to 17 residues. J was trimmed by 8 bases and V by 4 bases; bases with no gene match: 18. Germline V gene lookup returns CDR1 SGHRS and CDR2 YFSETQ.

The chain employs TRBV10-3 and TRBJ2-7, with TRBD1 identical over 11 bases. The CDR3 sequence is 14 residues long. With V trimmed by 5 bases and J by 4 bases, 4 bases remained unmatched. Germline-derived CDR1 and CDR2 are ENHRY and SYGVKD. The chain's CDR3 is CAISPGQGAYEQYF. CDR3 nucleotide sequence: TGTGCCATCAGTCCAGGACAGGGGGCTTACGAGCAGTACTTC.

V usage is TRBV21-1 and J usage is TRBJ2-7; the table assigns TRBD2, which was not confirmed against the DNA. TRBV21-1 has pseudogene status. This CDR3 is built from 16 residues. This chain's CDR3 is CASSTTVSGTRYEQYF. CDR3 in DNA: TGTGCCAGCAGCACCACGGTTTCAGGGACTCGGTACGAGCAGTACTTC.

CDR3 loop: CASSYKASGTNEQFF. CDR3 coding DNA: TGTGCCAGCAGTTACAAGGCTAGCGGGACCAATGAGCAGTTCTTC. The chain joins TRBV6-5 to TRBJ2-1; 9 positions agree with TRBD2. Per germline, CDR1 MNHEY and CDR2 SVGAGI. With 2 bases clipped from V and 6 bases from J, the junction kept 5 bases outside the gene matches. The CDR3 loop spans 15 amino acids.

This clone was detected once. The chain uses TRBV7-8 and TRBJ2-3, with 8 nucleotides matching TRBD2. CDR1 is SGHVS and CDR2 is FQNEAQ in the germline V gene. V shed 5 bases, J shed 4 bases, and the junction held 11 bases outside the gene matches. CDR3 length equals 16 residues. The CDR3 DNA sequence: TGTGCCAGCAGCAAGACGACACGGACTAGCCCAGATACGCAGTATTTT. This codes for CASSKTTRTSPDTQYF.

In this sample, this clone turned up once. The J gene is TRBJ1-4, the V gene TRBV19; 9 bases are a match to TRBD1. The V segment lost 0 bases and the J segment 5 bases; nucleotides outside the gene matches: 10. This CDR3 contains 18 residues. Germline V lookup: CDR1 LNHDA, CDR2 SQIVND (reference sequence). DNA for the CDR3: TGTGCCAGTAGTATAGACCCGGGACAGGGAATCGGGAATGAAAAACTGTTTTTT. Its translation is CASSIDPGQGIGNEKLFF.

The J gene is TRBJ2-2, the V gene TRBV9; a weak D match, TRBD1 (5 bases). The CDR3 has 12 residues. Germline values: CDR1 SGDLS, CDR2 YYNGEE. V was shortened by 5 bases and J by 6 bases, with 8 bases between the two germline ends. The CDR3 spells CASRGPSGELFF. The CDR3 coding sequence is TGTGCCAGCAGGGGGCCCTCCGGGGAGCTGTTTTTT.